Sequencing of this TCR beta chain was carried out in a study of cytomegalovirus exposure and HLA in healthy donors. Study information: The roughly 130 validation repertoires used the same platform as the roughly 720 first-cohort repertoires (as reported by a later analysis). Whole-study findings and limits: High sensitivity and specificity were reportedly achieved when the classifier diagnosed cytomegalovirus status.

TCRdb keeps only in-frame clones here, not all; method: immunoSEQ multiplex PCR. The data contain over 100,000 clones, 89% of them seen just once; the ten biggest clones take up approximately 1.2%. In its sample, this clone was seen many times. What it binds is not known. CDR1 is MNHNS and CDR2 is SASEGT in the germline V gene. The V gene end was trimmed by 6 bases and the J gene end by 4 bases; junction bases not matched to a gene: 7. CDR3 length: 14 residues. Specimen: PBMCs. This clonotype was sampled from a young woman in good health and CMV-seronegative. V gene TRBV6-1 combines with J gene TRBJ1-2; 8 bases align to TRBD1. The CDR3 is CASRGDRRLYGYTF. The CDR3 DNA sequence: TGTGCCAGCAGGGGGGACAGGCGCCTCTATGGCTACACCTTC.